These 13 T cell receptor beta chains were all obtained from the same sample, sequenced in a study of blood T cell repertoires in COVID-19. The table came from immunoSEQ multiplex PCR; TCRdb's copy has only in-frame clones and leaves some out. The sample includes about 63,000 clones, about four fifths of them seen just once. The source material was peripheral blood. The source is a human donor in a cohort sampled during active COVID-19.

This chain links TRBV18 with TRBJ1-2, with D hard to call. Per germline, CDR1 KGHSH and CDR2 LQKENI. Trimming left V 3 bases short and J 8 bases short, with 10 bases between. The CDR3 contains 12 residues. This CDR3 reads CASSPPSMGYTF. The CDR3 DNA is TGTGCCAGCTCACCCCCCTCTATGGGCTACACCTTC.

The V call is TRBV1, the J call TRBJ2-6; no DNA check was done on the table's D call, TRBD1. TRBV1 is a documented pseudogene. CDR3 size: 21 residues. This CDR3 reads CTSSLANPGTGFSSGANVLTF. DNA of the CDR3: TGCACCAGCAGCCTGGCGAATCCCGGGACAGGGTTCTCCTCTGGGGCCAACGTCCTGACTTTC.

This chain joins TRBV11-2 and TRBJ2-3; D is perhaps TRBD2 (6 bases). In germline, CDR1 is SGHAT, CDR2 FQNNGV. V was cut by 5 bases and J by 5 bases, with 23 bases left in between. CDR3 length equals 17 residues. The CDR3 DNA sequence: TGTGCCAGCAGCCTTACCTCTAGCGCCATATCGGTAGATACGCAGTATTTT. This sequence encodes CASSLTSSAISVDTQYF.

This chain uses TRBV18 with TRBJ1-1; D not resolved. The germline gives CDR1 KGHSH, CDR2 LQKENI. The CDR3 runs 15 residues. V was pared by 6 bases and J by 1 base, with 15 bases between. CDR3 sequence (DNA): TGTGCCAGCTCCCTGGGCCCCCTCGGGAACACTGAAGCTTTCTTT. This sequence encodes CASSLGPLGNTEAFF. The full variable domain, with the rest looked up from reference TRBV18 and TRBJ1-1, is NAGVMQNPRHLVRRRGQEARLRCSPMKGHSHVYWYRQLPEEGLKFMVYLQKENIIDESGMPKERFSAEFPKEGPSILRIQQVVRGDSAAYFCASSLGPLGNTEAFFGQGTRLTVV.

The table lists this clone with a few counts. This chain links TRBV6-6 with TRBJ2-5; TRBD2 is a possible D gene (5 bases). This CDR3 comprises 14 residues. V was trimmed by 2 bases and J by 5 bases, leaving 12 bases between them. Germline assignment: CDR1 MNHNY and CDR2 SVGAGI (reference sequence). CDR3 sequence: CASSYPELAETQYF. CDR3 DNA sequence: TGTGCCAGCAGTTACCCCGAGCTAGCCGAGACCCAGTACTTC.

Here the CDR3 DNA reads TGTGCCATCAGTGAGTCGAGGGGAACAGGGATCTATGGCTACACCTTC. Amino acids: CAISESRGTGIYGYTF. This chain connects TRBV10-3 to TRBJ1-2; a weak D match, TRBD1 (6 bases). In germline, CDR1 is ENHRY, CDR2 SYGVKD. Trimming took off 0 bases at V and 4 bases at J, with 15 bases between the two ends. CDR3 length: 16 amino acids.

The J gene is TRBJ2-5, the V gene TRBV27, with TRBD1 identical over 11 bases. Germline CDR1 is MNHEY and CDR2 is SMNVEV (reference sequence). CDR3 length: 17 amino acids. V lost 6 bases and J lost 5; bases outside the gene matches: 14. CDR3 DNA sequence: TGTGCCAGCAGCCCCCTTGGGACAGGGGGTCTTCGGGAGACCCAGTACTTC. This sequence encodes CASSPLGTGGLRETQYF.

This chain links TRBV6-1 with TRBJ2-7; 7 nucleotides match TRBD1. The J segment lost 0 bases and the V segment lost 2 bases, leaving 4 bases of the junction unmatched. This CDR3 is 15 amino acids long. Germline assignment: CDR1 MNHNS and CDR2 SASEGT. The CDR3 coding sequence is TGTGCCAGCAGTGAAATCCCAGGGGGCTCCTACGAGCAGTACTTC. It is translated as CASSEIPGGSYEQYF.

V usage is TRBV5-5 and J usage is TRBJ2-3, with unresolved D. Trimming pared 4 bases from V and 2 bases from J, leaving 11 bases between. This CDR3 contains 14 residues. Germline V gives CDR1 SGHKS, CDR2 YYEKEE (reference sequence). CDR3 amino acids: CASSPSIDTDTQYF. CDR3 nucleotide sequence: TGTGCCAGCAGCCCAAGTATAGACACAGATACGCAGTATTTT.

V and J are TRBV5-1 and TRBJ1-2; 11 nucleotides line up with TRBD1. V was pared by 2 bases and J by 8 bases, with 8 bases of the junction left unmatched. The CDR3 has 15 residues. The V gene's germline CDR1 is SGHRS and CDR2 YFSETQ. The CDR3 sequence: CASSLRTGGAGGYTF. CDR3 sequence (DNA): TGCGCCAGCAGCTTACGGACAGGGGGCGCAGGCGGCTACACCTTC. The entire variable domain, with the rest obtained from reference TRBV5-1 and TRBJ1-2, is as follows: KAGVTQTPRYLIKTRGQQVTLSCSPISGHRSVSWYQQTPGQGLQFLFEYFSETQRNKGNFPGRFSGRQFSNSRSEMNVSTLELGDSALYLCASSLRTGGAGGYTFGSGTRLTVV.

The chain has TRBV6-4 and TRBJ1-2; tentatively, D is TRBD1 (5 bases). Per the germline V gene, CDR1 is MRHNA and CDR2 is SNTAGT. The CDR3 length is 15 residues. V was clipped by 6 bases and J by 7 bases, with 21 bases between them. The CDR3 bases are TGTGCCAGCAGACCGTCGACGGGGCAACTAGCTGGCTACACCTTC. Translating gives CASRPSTGQLAGYTF.

The rearrangement joins TRBV30 to TRBJ2-1; possibly TRBD1 for D (5 bases). V lost 2 bases, J lost 10 bases, and 12 bases lay in between. The CDR3 sequence is 12 residues long. Germline V gives CDR1 GTSNPN, CDR2 SVGIG (reference sequence). CDR3 residues: CAWSRQGVEQFF. In DNA form, the CDR3 reads TGTGCCTGGAGTAGGCAGGGCGTAGAGCAGTTCTTC.

J is TRBJ1-5 and V is TRBV7-2; D not resolved. Germline CDR1 reads SGHTA; CDR2 reads FQGNSA. V shed 5 bases and J shed 4 bases, with 9 bases lying between them. This CDR3 has 13 amino acids. The CDR3 coding sequence is TGTGCCAGCAGCCCGAACGGGAATCAGCCCCAGCATTTT. The encoded protein is CASSPNGNQPQHF.